This T cell receptor beta chain was sequenced during a study of a mutant IDH1 vaccine in newly diagnosed glioma. Turning to the study itself: Receipt of radiotherapy, temozolomide, or both preceded the study, and most received both.

This table comes from immunoSEQ multiplex PCR, and its TCRdb copy is limited to in-frame clones, with some not included. Among over 15,000 clones listed, roughly 95% were seen once. Points on this clone: Its specificity is not known.

V was shortened by 1 base and J by 9 bases, with 7 bases between the two germline ends. The CDR3 length is 12 residues. The germline gives CDR1 SGHTA, CDR2 FQGNSA. Noted time point: baseline, week 1 (first vaccination visit). The treatment here: pre-vaccination baseline after standard-of-care therapy. The study enrolled donors with new WHO grade 3 or 4 IDH1-mutant, ATRX-lost astrocytomas. Study-wide points: Any relationship between pseudoprogression and changes in top peripheral T cell clonotypes seemed absent.

The V and J genes are TRBV7-2 and TRBJ2-1, with TRBD2 as a possible D gene (5 bases). The sample in question was peripheral blood mononuclear cells (PBMCs), obtained from a glioma patient treated with radiotherapy, temozolomide or both. The receptor was derived from a woman aged 18-29 years with glioma. Some clones in this sample may be carry-over from other donors' samples. The CDR3: CASSLGRGEQFF. The DNA for the CDR3 is TGTGCCAGCAGCTTAGGTCGGGGTGAGCAGTTCTTC.